These 28 T cell receptor beta chains were sequenced from one sample in a study of blood T cell repertoires in COVID-19 (dated by TCRdb to the early 2020s). The library was made by the immunoSEQ multiplex PCR assay. In TCRdb, the immuneACCESS table is reduced to in-frame sequences with V and J assigned. These tables do not hold every clone; where another copy was compared, an unresolved V gene accounts for under half, and the others remain unexplained. Within this sample are 200,000 to 250,000 clones, with roughly 87% of them counted one time only. The ten largest clones capture roughly 6% of the sample. The specimen sequenced was PBMCs or T cells enriched from blood (not recorded which). These receptors were obtained from a woman in her twenties or thirties with acute COVID-19.

The chain has TRBV12-3 or TRBV12-4 and TRBJ1-1; TRBD1 is a possible D gene (6 bases). The CDR3 is 13 residues long. V gave up 5 bases and J gave up 1 base, with 8 bases separating them. This chain's CDR3 is CASSGQRNTEAFF. Here the CDR3 DNA reads TGTGCCAGCAGTGGACAGAGGAACACTGAAGCTTTCTTT.

The CDR3 coding sequence is TGTGCCAGCAGCCGGCATGGGCAACCCGACCAAGAGACCCAGTACTTC. This translates into CASSRHGQPDQETQYF. The gene calls are TRBV3-1 (or the pseudogene TRBV3-2) and TRBJ2-5; D unresolved. The CDR3 contains 16 residues. Germline values: CDR1 LGHDT, CDR2 YNNKEL (reference sequence). V lost 4 bases to trimming and J lost 0 bases, with 15 bases between them.

The chain couples TRBV2 to TRBJ1-1; D is perhaps TRBD1 (6 bases). CDR3 length: 13 amino acids. Per germline, CDR1 SNHLY and CDR2 FYNNEI. V was trimmed by 7 bases and J by 1 base, leaving 10 bases between them. The CDR3 loop is CASKGDPNTEAFF. The CDR3 DNA reads TGTGCCAGCAAGGGGGACCCGAACACTGAAGCTTTCTTT.

The chain employs TRBV28 and TRBJ2-5; 10 bases map to TRBD1. Trimming removed 6 bases from V and 2 bases from J; junction bases left unmatched: 6. Germline CDR1 MDHEN, CDR2 SYDVKM. The CDR3 has 15 amino acids. CDR3 bases: TGTGCCAGCAGCCGACAGGGGGCACCTCAAGAGACCCAGTACTTC. Translated: CASSRQGAPQETQYF.

The chain employs TRBV19 and TRBJ2-7; no clear D gene. From germline, CDR1 is LNHDA and CDR2 SQIVND (reference sequence). The V end was cut by 3 bases, the J end by 4 bases, with 10 bases between. The CDR3 is made up of 13 amino acids. CDR3 amino acids: CASSILFSYEQYF. The CDR3 nucleotides read TGTGCCAGTAGTATCCTCTTCTCGTACGAGCAGTACTTC.

The chain has TRBV9 and TRBJ1-4; 7 bases match TRBD1. CDR1 is SGDLS and CDR2 is YYNGEE in the germline V gene. The CDR3 runs 15 residues. Trimming cost V 0 bases and J 6 bases; bases outside gene matches: 5. CDR3 in amino acids: CASSVDAGGYEKLFF. The CDR3 DNA sequence: TGTGCCAGCAGCGTAGATGCAGGGGGTTATGAAAAACTGTTTTTT. Full variable domain (remainder filled in from reference TRBV9 and TRBJ1-4): DSGVTQTPKHLITATGQRVTLRCSPRSGDLSVYWYQQSLDQGLQFLIQYYNGEERAKGNILERFSAQQFPDLHSELNLSSLELGDSALYFCASSVDAGGYEKLFFGSGTQLSVL.

The chain carries TRBV10-3 and TRBJ1-3, with unresolved D. This CDR3 comprises 11 residues. The germline V gene encodes CDR1 ENHRY and CDR2 SYGVKD. V lost 6 bases, J lost 2 bases, and 2 bases lay in between. The CDR3 protein is CAISTGNTIYF. Here the CDR3 DNA reads TGTGCCATCAGCACTGGAAACACCATATATTTT.

The chain recombines TRBV30 with TRBJ2-7; 7 bases line up with TRBD1. CDR1 is GTSNPN and CDR2 is SVGIG in the germline V gene (reference sequence). The trim removed 0 bases at V and 6 bases at J, leaving 5 bases unmatched. This CDR3 contains 13 residues. CDR3 sequence: CAWSVIGGSEQYF. For the CDR3, the DNA is TGTGCCTGGAGTGTAATAGGGGGCAGCGAGCAGTACTTC.

The sample holds one count of this clone. The genes are TRBV9 and TRBJ2-5, with 7 nucleotides matching TRBD1. This CDR3 spans 14 amino acids. V dropped 4 bases and J dropped 0; count of bases not matched to a gene: 3. Germline lookup yields CDR1 SGDLS and CDR2 YYNGEE. The chain's CDR3 is CASSRGQYQETQYF. In DNA, the CDR3 is TGTGCCAGCAGCCGGGGACAGTACCAAGAGACCCAGTACTTC.

The rearrangement links TRBV29-1 to TRBJ2-5, with TRBD2 matching over 7 bases. Germline V CDR1 and CDR2: SQVTM, ANQGSEA. This CDR3 contains 15 residues. J was trimmed by 5 bases and V by 5 bases; bases with no gene match: 14. This CDR3 reads CSVLGGSLVWETQYF. For the CDR3, the DNA is TGCAGCGTTTTGGGGGGGTCCCTAGTATGGGAGACCCAGTACTTC.

V usage is TRBV3-1 (or the pseudogene TRBV3-2) and J usage is TRBJ1-6; 9 nucleotides align to TRBD1. Germline V gives CDR1 LGHDT, CDR2 YNNKEL (reference sequence). Trimming took 3 bases from V and 13 from J; bases not matched to a gene: 7. There are 14 residues in the CDR3. The CDR3 protein is CASSQRNTGGPLHF. In DNA, the CDR3 is TGTGCCAGCAGCCAGAGGAACACAGGGGGCCCCCTCCACTTT.

This clone was seen only a few times. The V and J genes are TRBV19 and TRBJ2-7; D may be TRBD2 (5 bases). CDR1 is LNHDA, CDR2 SQIVND, per germline (reference sequence). The CDR3 contains 14 residues. Between the trimmed V and J ends, which lost 2 bases and 7 bases, there was a span of 15 bases. The CDR3 reads CASSIPGRGWEQYF. The DNA for the CDR3 is TGTGCCAGTAGTATACCGGGCCGGGGTTGGGAGCAGTACTTC.

V gene TRBV6-6 combines with J gene TRBJ2-1; 9 bases align to TRBD2. CDR3 length: 15 residues. Germline assignment: CDR1 MNHNY and CDR2 SVGAGI (reference sequence). Germline trimming cut 6 bases from V and 8 bases from J; bases unmatched to any gene: 11. The chain's CDR3 is CASRVAGEGSHEQFF. CDR3 DNA: TGTGCCAGCAGGGTAGCGGGAGAGGGGTCCCATGAGCAGTTCTTC.

This sequence joins TRBV5-1 and TRBJ1-2; 12 bases fit TRBD1. The CDR3 sequence is 14 residues long. The J segment lost 8 bases and the V segment lost 0 bases, leaving 2 bases of the junction unmatched. Germline V gene lookup returns CDR1 SGHRS and CDR2 YFSETQ. CDR3 bases: TGCGCCAGCAGCTTGGCCGGGACAGGGGGCGGCTACACCTTC. Protein: CASSLAGTGGGYTF. The whole variable domain, remainder taken from reference TRBV5-1 and TRBJ1-2, is KAGVTQTPRYLIKTRGQQVTLSCSPISGHRSVSWYQQTPGQGLQFLFEYFSETQRNKGNFPGRFSGRQFSNSRSEMNVSTLELGDSALYLCASSLAGTGGGYTFGSGTRLTVV.

This clone was observed a few times. V is TRBV5-1 and J is TRBJ2-7, with D maybe TRBD1 (6 bases). V lost 0 bases to trimming and J lost 2 bases, with 15 bases between them. Germline CDR1 SGHRS, CDR2 YFSETQ. The CDR3 length is 16 residues. The CDR3 nucleotides are TGCGCCAGCAGCTTGGCCCCGACAGGCATGACCTACGAGCAGTACTTC. This sequence encodes CASSLAPTGMTYEQYF.

V usage is TRBV5-1 and J usage is TRBJ1-2; maybe TRBD1 (5 bases). CDR3 length: 14 residues. V was clipped by 0 bases and J by 4 bases, with 10 bases between them. Germline CDR1 SGHRS, CDR2 YFSETQ. The CDR3 DNA follows: TGCGCCAGCAGCTTGGAGGGGCCCTCCTATGGCTACACCTTC. Its protein product is CASSLEGPSYGYTF.

V usage is TRBV28 and J usage is TRBJ2-6; D gene ambiguous. The germline CDR1 and CDR2 sequences are MDHEN and SYDVKM. The germline V and J ends were trimmed by 6 bases and 1 base, with 10 bases remaining between them. The CDR3 covers 15 residues. The CDR3 DNA reads TGTGCCAGCAGCCACCATACTTCTGGGGCCAACGTCCTGACTTTC. This codes for CASSHHTSGANVLTF.

The rearrangement links TRBV30 to TRBJ2-5; D gene unclear. The CDR3 runs to 12 residues. From germline, CDR1 is GTSNPN and CDR2 SVGIG (reference sequence). Trimming removed 5 bases at V and 4 bases at J, with 11 bases between. CDR3: CAWDQNRETQYF. CDR3 in DNA: TGTGCCTGGGATCAAAATAGAGAGACCCAGTACTTC.

The rearrangement joins TRBV24-1 to TRBJ2-3, with D perhaps TRBD1 (5 bases). The CDR3 consists of 16 residues. V was cut by 2 bases and J by 0 bases, with 11 bases left in between. Germline values: CDR1 KGHDR, CDR2 SFDVKD. For the CDR3, the DNA is TGTGCCACCAGTGATTCCCAGACAGTAAGCACAGATACGCAGTATTTT. Translation gives CATSDSQTVSTDTQYF.

J is TRBJ1-2 and V is TRBV9; D might be TRBD1 (6 bases). Germline V gene lookup returns CDR1 SGDLS and CDR2 YYNGEE. The ends were cut back, 3 bases at V and 7 bases at J, with 19 bases in the middle. The CDR3 is 15 amino acids. CDR3 protein: CASSAKWGGTGGYTF. CDR3 nucleotides: TGTGCCAGCAGCGCAAAGTGGGGGGGCACAGGTGGCTACACCTTC.

This clone was seen once. The chain links TRBV29-1 to TRBJ1-3, with 9 bases fitting TRBD1. The CDR3 runs 16 residues. The germline V gene encodes CDR1 SQVTM and CDR2 ANQGSEA. The V gene end was trimmed by 7 bases and the J gene end by 4 bases; junction bases not matched to a gene: 14. The CDR3 is CSDRDRDGVSGNTIYF. The CDR3 nucleotides read TGCAGCGACCGGGACAGGGATGGGGTTTCGGGAAACACCATATATTTT.

The V gene is TRBV5-1, the J gene TRBJ1-2; 12 bases are shared with TRBD1. The germline V gene encodes CDR1 SGHRS and CDR2 YFSETQ. The CDR3 loop spans 15 amino acids. J lost 8 bases, V lost 4 bases, and 9 bases had no gene match. As DNA, the CDR3 is TGCGCCAGCAGCGCCGGGACAGGGGGCGGTCTCGGCTACACCTTC. Its translation is CASSAGTGGGLGYTF.

V gene TRBV28 combines with J gene TRBJ1-6; D gene uncertain. This CDR3 region has 14 residues. Trimming stripped 2 bases from V and 14 bases from J, with 16 bases between. CDR1 and CDR2 from the germline V gene are MDHEN and SYDVKM. In DNA, the CDR3 is TGTGCCAGCAGTTTAGAATTTACAGCTTTTGCCCTCCACTTT. It specifies CASSLEFTAFALHF. Based on the CDR3 plus reference TRBV28 and TRBJ1-6, the full variable domain is DVKVTQSSRYLVKRTGEKVFLECVQDMDHENMFWYRQDPGLGLRLIYFSYDVKMKEKGDIPEGYSVSREKKERFSLILESASTNQTSMYLCASSLEFTAFALHFGNGTRLTVT.

The rearrangement joins TRBV7-9 to TRBJ2-7; 11 nucleotides line up with TRBD1. Germline V gene data show CDR1 as SEHNR and CDR2 as FQNEAQ (reference sequence). The CDR3 spans 15 residues. With 5 bases clipped from V and 6 bases from J, the junction kept 9 bases outside the gene matches. The CDR3 DNA reads TGTGCCAGCAGCCAATCCCGGACAGGGGGCGCCGAGCAGTACTTC. It codes for CASSQSRTGGAEQYF.

This chain joins TRBV7-9 and TRBJ2-1; the match to TRBD2 covers 11 bases. In germline, CDR1 is SEHNR, CDR2 FQNEAQ (reference sequence). V lost 4 bases, J lost 16 bases, and 18 bases stayed unmatched. This CDR3 comprises 16 residues. Written as DNA, the CDR3 is TGTGCCAGCAGCTATGATTGGCGAAATAGCGGGAGGGCCGTATTCTTC. Its translation is CASSYDWRNSGRAVFF.

The chain uses TRBV19 and TRBJ1-6; D gene uncertain. There are 15 residues in the CDR3. V was pared by 5 bases and J by 10 bases, with 18 bases between. The germline V gene has CDR1 LNHDA and CDR2 SQIVND (reference sequence). DNA for the CDR3: TGTGCCAGTAGTCCAAGAGAGGGAGTGAGATCACCCCTCCACTTT. This gives the protein CASSPREGVRSPLHF.

V is TRBV13 and J is TRBJ2-2; 14 positions agree with TRBD2. V dropped 3 bases and J dropped 7; count of bases not matched to a gene: 4. The CDR3 loop spans 16 amino acids. The V gene's germline CDR1 is PRHDT and CDR2 FYEKMQ (reference sequence). DNA of the CDR3: TGTGCCAGCAGCTTCGGGACTAGCGGGAGTGTCGGGGAGCTGTTTTTT. It specifies CASSFGTSGSVGELFF.

The chain uses TRBV6-5 and TRBJ1-2; D perhaps matches TRBD1 (5 bases). V was shortened by 10 bases and J by 1 base, with 10 bases between the two germline ends. The CDR3 sequence is 12 residues long. Germline lookup yields CDR1 MNHEY and CDR2 SVGAGI. CDR3 region: CATETDNYGYTF. In nucleotides, the CDR3 is TGTGCCACTGAGACAGATAACTATGGCTACACCTTC.